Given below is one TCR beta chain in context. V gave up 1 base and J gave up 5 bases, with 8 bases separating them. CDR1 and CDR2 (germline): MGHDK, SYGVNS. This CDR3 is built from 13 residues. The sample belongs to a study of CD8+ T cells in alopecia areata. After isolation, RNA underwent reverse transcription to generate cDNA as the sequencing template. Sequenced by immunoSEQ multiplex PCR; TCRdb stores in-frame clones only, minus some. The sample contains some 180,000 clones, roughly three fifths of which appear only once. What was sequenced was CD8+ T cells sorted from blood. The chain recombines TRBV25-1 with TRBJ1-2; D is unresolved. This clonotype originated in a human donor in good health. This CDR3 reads CASSESNLYGYTF. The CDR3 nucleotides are TGTGCCAGCAGTGAATCCAACCTTTATGGCTACACCTTC.